This TCR beta chain was identified in a study of T cell responses to AZD1222 COVID-19 vaccine. Study observations and caveats: Spike-specific TCR repertoires showed rising breadth and depth after two AZD1222 doses. Repertoires were collected only later (after the peak T cell response had occurred).

In regard to this clone: The target antigen is unknown.

CDR1 and CDR2 (germline): SGHNT, YYREEE (reference sequence). V was pared by 3 bases and J by 0 bases, with 13 bases between. The CDR3 has 16 amino acids. Some clones are missing from TCRdb's copy, which holds only in-frame ones; the method was immunoSEQ multiplex PCR. This table has 100,000 to 120,000 clones, 88% appearing once. This clonotype was sampled from an adult in good health. This chain connects TRBV5-4 to TRBJ2-1; D unclear. Sequenced material: peripheral blood, taken on day 0 of AZD1222 vaccination. The CDR3 DNA is TGTGCCAGCAGCTGGACGAGAGAAAGCTCCTACAATGAGCAGTTCTTC. The encoded protein is CASSWTRESSYNEQFF.